This T cell receptor beta chain is drawn from a study of blood T cells in healthy people across ages. General study results and limits: Naive T cell percentage showed a strong correlation with the diversity of TCR beta.

Then a second PCR, running roughly 6 to 12 cycles, was carried out with a sample-barcoded 5' primer and a J-beta primer mix. From the 5' RACE reads, TCRdb called clonotypes with MiXCR, one entry per CDR3 protein. Of hundreds of thousands of distinct CDR3 sequences listed, roughly 25% are singletons. The CDR3 consists of 12 residues. Germline CDR1 SQVTM, CDR2 ANQGSEA. Between the trimmed V and J ends, which lost 4 bases and 2 bases, there was a span of 7 bases. Note on this clonotype: The antigen is undetermined.

The data also belong to a second study, concerning T cells of mothers and their children.

The source of this sequence is a boy aged 5-17 years in good health. The V call is TRBV29-1, the J call TRBJ2-3, with no clear D. What was sequenced was blood. The CDR3 DNA reads TGCAGCGTTGCGCCTATCACAGATACGCAGTATTTT. Translated, it gives CSVAPITDTQYF.